The T cell receptor beta chain under discussion was sequenced for a study of identical twins. The V gene's germline CDR1 is SGDLS and CDR2 YYNGEE. V shed 4 bases and J 3 bases; nucleotides not matched to a gene: 7. The CDR3 runs 14 residues. This clonotype appeared a few times. Via MiXCR, TCRdb re-called the 5' RACE reads, giving one row per CDR3 protein. Seen here are 430,000 or so distinct CDR3 sequences, 20% to 25% observed once, and the top ten hold 2.9%. The same sample was also studied in work on T cells expressing NK-cell markers.

The receptor was derived from a woman aged 18-29 years in good health. The chain carries TRBV9 and TRBJ2-7, with 7 bases that match TRBD2. Source material: CD4+ T cells sorted from blood. The CDR3 reads CASSHTSANYEQYF. Written as DNA, the CDR3 is TGTGCCAGCAGCCACACTAGCGCAAACTACGAGCAGTACTTC.